The T cell receptor (beta chain) under discussion was sequenced for a study of glioma-infiltrating T cells. Germline V lookup: CDR1 SQVTM, CDR2 ANQGSEA. Trimming removed 7 bases from V and 11 bases from J, with 12 bases in between. The CDR3 spans 10 residues. This clonotype appeared many times. Using RNA template, CDR3s of TCR alpha and beta were amplified with iRepertoire arm-PCR. TCRdb fed the multiplex PCR reads into MiXCR, producing one record per CDR3 protein. The sample includes 85,000 to 110,000 distinct CDR3 sequences, around 28% seen only once; the top ten take approximately 46%. The clonotype comes from a human donor with low-grade glioma or glioblastoma, undergoing nonglioma brain surgery, or in good health (not recorded which). This chain joins TRBV29-1 and TRBJ1-5; tentatively, D is TRBD1 (6 bases). Sequencing was performed on glioma tissue, nonneoplastic brain tissue, or PBMCs (not recorded which). CDR3 sequence: CSAWTDTQHF. CDR3 nucleotide sequence: TGCAGCGCCTGGACAGATACCCAGCATTTT.